This entry lists 26 T cell receptor beta chains sequenced from one sample in a study of CD8 T cells in Susac syndrome. RNA was extracted with the RNeasy kit, and a quantity of roughly 0.45 to 1 ug was reverse transcribed using random hexamers. TCRdb re-analysed the immunoSEQ multiplex PCR reads in MiXCR, keeping a single row per CDR3 protein. The sample carries approximately 190,000 distinct CDR3 sequences, about 95% recorded once. Specimen: CD8+ T cells from PBMCs. The receptors stem from a human donor with Susac syndrome.

This chain uses TRBV6-2 or TRBV6-3 with TRBJ2-5, with TRBD1 matching over 8 bases. This CDR3 contains 16 residues. Per the germline V gene, CDR1 is MNHEY and CDR2 is SVGEGT. V dropped 5 bases and J dropped 3; count of bases not matched to a gene: 11. This CDR3 reads CASSHLGQGLEETQYF. CDR3 in DNA: TGTGCCAGCAGTCACTTAGGACAGGGTCTGGAAGAGACCCAGTACTTC.

The chain has TRBV30 and TRBJ1-2; D uncertain. The V end lost 8 bases, the J end lost 7 bases, and 17 bases lay between the germline ends. The CDR3 loop spans 12 amino acids. CDR1 is GTSNPN and CDR2 is SVGIG in the germline V gene (reference sequence). CDR3 loop: CARNNKGGGYTF. CDR3 nucleotides: TGTGCCCGAAATAACAAGGGCGGTGGCTACACCTTC. The variable domain in full, with the rest retrieved from reference TRBV30 and TRBJ1-2, is SQTIHQWPATLVQPVGSPLSLECTVEGTSNPNLYWYRQAAGRGLQLLFYSVGIGQISSEVPQNLSASRPQDRQFILSSKKLLLSDSGFYLCARNNKGGGYTFGSGTRLTVV.

The rearrangement uses TRBV5-6 and TRBJ2-7, with TRBD2 identical over 8 bases. CDR1 is SGHDT, CDR2 YYEEEE, per germline. With V trimmed by 0 bases and J by 0 bases, 8 bases remained unmatched. The CDR3 is made up of 17 amino acids. The CDR3 reads CASSLGRLAKSSYEQYF. In DNA, the CDR3 is TGTGCCAGCAGCTTGGGTCGACTAGCGAAGAGCTCCTACGAGCAGTACTTC. The entire variable domain, with the rest obtained from reference TRBV5-6 and TRBJ2-7, is as follows: DAGVTQSPTHLIKTRGQQVTLRCSPKSGHDTVSWYQQALGQGPQFIFQYYEEEERQRGNFPDRFSGHQFPNYSSELNVNALLLGDSALYLCASSLGRLAKSSYEQYFGPGTRLTVT.

This sequence joins TRBV27 and TRBJ1-5; no definite D call. V was pared by 6 bases and J by 4 bases, with 19 bases between. CDR3 size: 16 residues. CDR1 and CDR2 from the germline V gene are MNHEY and SMNVEV (reference sequence). The CDR3 nucleotides read TGTGCCAGCAGACCAATGACACGCGCAGCAAATCAGCCCCAGCATTTT. Amino acid sequence: CASRPMTRAANQPQHF.

A single count supports this clonotype. The CDR3 is CASSQDAGRHTEAFF. The CDR3 nucleotides read TGTGCCAGCAGCCAAGATGCAGGGAGGCACACTGAAGCTTTCTTT. This sequence joins TRBV3-1 and TRBJ1-1; D is possibly TRBD1 (5 bases). This CDR3 contains 15 residues. The germline gives CDR1 LGHDT, CDR2 YNNKEL (reference sequence). V lost 0 bases and J lost 3, with 11 bases in between.

CDR3 coding DNA: TGTGCCAGCAGCCGGGCCGTCTGGTCGTTAGACTCCTACGAGCAGTACTTC. Amino acids: CASSRAVWSLDSYEQYF. This chain connects TRBV5-6 to TRBJ2-7; D unclear. The V gene's germline CDR1 is SGHDT and CDR2 YYEEEE. The CDR3 length is 17 residues. V was trimmed by 4 bases and J by 0 bases, leaving 20 bases between them. Complete variable domain (other parts from reference TRBV5-6 and TRBJ2-7): DAGVTQSPTHLIKTRGQQVTLRCSPKSGHDTVSWYQQALGQGPQFIFQYYEEEERQRGNFPDRFSGHQFPNYSSELNVNALLLGDSALYLCASSRAVWSLDSYEQYFGPGTRLTVT.

The CDR3: CASRLEGGETQYF. The CDR3 coding sequence is TGCGCCAGCAGACTGGAGGGGGGTGAGACCCAGTACTTC. This chain links TRBV5-1 with TRBJ2-5; D tentatively fits TRBD1 or TRBD2 (6 bases each). The germline CDR1 and CDR2 sequences are SGHRS and YFSETQ. The V end was cut by 5 bases, the J end by 5 bases, with 13 bases between. CDR3 length: 13 residues.

The V and J genes are TRBV2 and TRBJ2-7; 9 bases line up with TRBD1. Germline lookup yields CDR1 SNHLY and CDR2 FYNNEI. The CDR3 consists of 14 residues. V shed 3 bases and J 3 bases; nucleotides not matched to a gene: 3. CDR3 coding DNA: TGTGCCAGCAGTGAGCCGGGACAGGGCTACGAGCAGTACTTC. Encoded protein: CASSEPGQGYEQYF.

The J gene is TRBJ2-1, the V gene TRBV4-1; D not certain. The ends were cut back, 1 base at V and 3 bases at J, with 10 bases in the middle. This CDR3 has 15 amino acids. Germline V gene lookup returns CDR1 MGHRA and CDR2 YSYEKL. CDR3 sequence (DNA): TGCGCCAGCAGCCAAGGATCCGCTCTCTACAATGAGCAGTTCTTC. Encoded protein: CASSQGSALYNEQFF.

The rearrangement joins TRBV11-2 to TRBJ2-2; D is perhaps TRBD1 (6 bases). Germline V CDR1 and CDR2: SGHAT, FQNNGV. The V end lost 1 base, the J end lost 6 bases, and 15 bases lay between the germline ends. The CDR3 loop spans 16 amino acids. The CDR3 sequence is CASSLALQGGAGELFF. CDR3 in DNA: TGTGCCAGCAGCTTAGCTTTACAGGGTGGCGCCGGGGAGCTGTTTTTT.

The CDR3 bases are TGTGCTAGCGGTCAGACCGGGGGGGAAGAGACCCAGTACTTC. Translating gives CASGQTGGEETQYF. This chain connects TRBV7-7 to TRBJ2-5, with TRBD2 identical over 8 bases. Germline V gene sequence: CDR1 SSHAT, CDR2 FNYEAQ (reference sequence). The CDR3 runs to 14 residues.

The chain joins TRBV5-6 to TRBJ1-1; D uncertain. V lost 4 bases, J lost 3 bases, and 4 bases lay in between. The CDR3 runs 11 residues. The germline CDR1 and CDR2 sequences are SGHDT and YYEEEE. CDR3 DNA: TGTGCCAGCAGCGTTCACACTGAAGCTTTCTTT. Translated: CASSVHTEAFF.

The chain employs TRBV30 and TRBJ1-5; D is ambiguous. V was shortened by 1 base and J by 1 base, with 8 bases between the two germline ends. The CDR3 has 14 amino acids. CDR1 is GTSNPN, CDR2 SVGIG, per germline (reference sequence). This chain's CDR3 is CAWSAGISNQPQHF. CDR3 in DNA: TGTGCCTGGAGTGCCGGAATAAGCAATCAGCCCCAGCATTTT.

The J gene is TRBJ1-3, the V gene TRBV29-1, with D maybe TRBD1 (5 bases). Germline V lookup: CDR1 SQVTM, CDR2 ANQGSEA. The CDR3 is made up of 16 amino acids. V was clipped by 4 bases and J by 0 bases, with 16 bases between them. The CDR3 region is CSVVDDSHYSGNTIYF. CDR3 nucleotides: TGCAGCGTTGTCGATGACAGCCACTACTCTGGAAACACCATATATTTT.

This clonotype was observed once. The genes are TRBV9 and TRBJ1-2, with D uncertain. This CDR3 spans 11 amino acids. In germline, CDR1 is SGDLS, CDR2 YYNGEE. Trimming took off 4 bases at V and 7 bases at J, with 8 bases between the two ends. CDR3 region: CASSSGRGYTF. The CDR3 nucleotides are TGTGCCAGCAGCTCGGGTCGTGGCTACACCTTC.

The chain has TRBV7-8 and TRBJ1-6; tentative D call: TRBD1 (6 bases). This CDR3 has 17 residues. Trimming took 5 bases from V and 6 from J, leaving 20 bases between them. From germline, CDR1 is SGHVS and CDR2 FQNEAQ. CDR3 DNA sequence: TGTGCCAGCAGCAACGCTGGAAGGGGGGCCAGTAATTCACCCCTCCACTTT. Residues: CASSNAGRGASNSPLHF.

This clonotype was counted once. The rearrangement uses TRBV15 and TRBJ1-2, with D hard to call. The germline V gene has CDR1 LNHNV and CDR2 YYDKDF (reference sequence). Deletions cut 3 bases from V and 4 bases from J, with 15 bases between. The CDR3 runs 15 residues. The CDR3 DNA is TGTGCCACCAGCAGCCCCTCAAGATCGGGCTATGGCTACACCTTC. This encodes CATSSPSRSGYGYTF. The entire variable domain, with the rest obtained from reference TRBV15 and TRBJ1-2, is as follows: DAMVIQNPRYQVTQFGKPVTLSCSQTLNHNVMYWYQQKSSQAPKLLFHYYDKDFNNEADTPDNFQSRRPNTSFCFLDIRSPGLGDTAMYLCATSSPSRSGYGYTFGSGTRLTVV.

The chain couples TRBV7-9 to TRBJ1-3; D gene unclear. V shed 5 bases and J shed 0 bases, with 14 bases lying between them. Germline V gives CDR1 SEHNR, CDR2 FQNEAQ (reference sequence). The CDR3 consists of 16 residues. CDR3 nucleotide sequence: TGTGCCAGCAGCCCCCCTGAGGGAGACTCTGGAAACACCATATATTTT. It is translated as CASSPPEGDSGNTIYF.

The genes are TRBV20-1 and TRBJ2-7; TRBD1 agrees at 10 bases. There are 13 residues in the CDR3. Losses at the gene ends were 3 bases for V and 2 bases for J; bases not matched to a gene: 1. Germline assignment: CDR1 DFQATT and CDR2 SNEGSKA (reference sequence). The CDR3: CSARDRGAYEQYF. The CDR3 DNA follows: TGCAGTGCTAGGGACAGGGGGGCCTACGAGCAGTACTTC.

This chain joins TRBV4-2 and TRBJ2-2; D possibly corresponds to TRBD1 (8 bases). Between the trimmed V and J ends, which lost 0 bases and 7 bases, there was a span of 18 bases. Germline-derived CDR1 and CDR2 are LGHNA and YNFKEQ. This CDR3 comprises 17 residues. The CDR3 loop reads CASSQEYRGGFGGELFF. CDR3 bases: TGTGCCAGCAGCCAAGAGTACAGGGGGGGTTTTGGCGGGGAGCTGTTTTTT.

The chain combines TRBV5-1 with TRBJ1-1, with unresolved D. This CDR3 comprises 15 residues. The germline gives CDR1 SGHRS, CDR2 YFSETQ. V was clipped by 4 bases and J by 1 base, with 14 bases between them. CDR3 sequence: CASSHLREGNTEAFF. DNA for the CDR3: TGCGCCAGCAGCCACCTCAGAGAGGGGAACACTGAAGCTTTCTTT.

The chain has TRBV5-1 and TRBJ2-1, with 8 bases aligning to TRBD1. The CDR3 covers 13 residues. The V segment lost 4 bases and the J segment 8 bases; nucleotides outside the gene matches: 5. Germline loops: CDR1 SGHRS, CDR2 YFSETQ. This CDR3 reads CASSVDRVHEQFF. CDR3 bases: TGCGCCAGCAGCGTGGACAGGGTCCATGAGCAGTTCTTC. Supplemented by reference TRBV5-1 and TRBJ2-1, the full variable domain reads KAGVTQTPRYLIKTRGQQVTLSCSPISGHRSVSWYQQTPGQGLQFLFEYFSETQRNKGNFPGRFSGRQFSNSRSEMNVSTLELGDSALYLCASSVDRVHEQFFGPGTRLTVL.

This chain uses TRBV4-1 with TRBJ2-1; 9 nucleotides match TRBD1. Losses at the gene ends were 0 bases for V and 7 bases for J; bases not matched to a gene: 10. Germline loops: CDR1 MGHRA, CDR2 YSYEKL. The length of the CDR3 is 17 residues. CDR3 sequence reads: CASSQDRPDRGRNEQFF. DNA of the CDR3: TGCGCCAGCAGCCAAGATCGTCCGGACAGGGGTCGGAATGAGCAGTTCTTC.

The chain combines TRBV5-1 with TRBJ1-6, with TRBD1 as a possible D gene (6 bases). Trimming took 4 bases from V and 8 from J, leaving 16 bases between them. In germline, CDR1 is SGHRS, CDR2 YFSETQ. This CDR3 has 15 amino acids. This CDR3 is CASSPVGTPDSPLHF. The CDR3 nucleotides are TGCGCCAGCAGCCCGGTGGGGACACCTGATTCACCCCTCCACTTT.

The CDR3 region is CSASGTLGNTEAFF. The CDR3 DNA is TGCAGTGCTAGCGGGACCTTAGGCAACACTGAAGCTTTCTTT. The V call is TRBV20-1, the J call TRBJ1-1; D might be TRBD1 (5 bases). From germline, CDR1 is DFQATT and CDR2 SNEGSKA (reference sequence). The length of the CDR3 is 14 residues. Trimming removed 3 bases from V and 2 bases from J, with 13 bases in between.

The chain carries TRBV20-1 and TRBJ1-1; D not resolved. The CDR3 consists of 12 residues. V lost 0 bases and J lost 3, with 5 bases in between. The V gene's germline CDR1 is DFQATT and CDR2 SNEGSKA (reference sequence). Written as DNA, the CDR3 is TGCAGTGCTAGAGACGGTGACACTGAAGCTTTCTTT. Its protein is CSARDGDTEAFF.